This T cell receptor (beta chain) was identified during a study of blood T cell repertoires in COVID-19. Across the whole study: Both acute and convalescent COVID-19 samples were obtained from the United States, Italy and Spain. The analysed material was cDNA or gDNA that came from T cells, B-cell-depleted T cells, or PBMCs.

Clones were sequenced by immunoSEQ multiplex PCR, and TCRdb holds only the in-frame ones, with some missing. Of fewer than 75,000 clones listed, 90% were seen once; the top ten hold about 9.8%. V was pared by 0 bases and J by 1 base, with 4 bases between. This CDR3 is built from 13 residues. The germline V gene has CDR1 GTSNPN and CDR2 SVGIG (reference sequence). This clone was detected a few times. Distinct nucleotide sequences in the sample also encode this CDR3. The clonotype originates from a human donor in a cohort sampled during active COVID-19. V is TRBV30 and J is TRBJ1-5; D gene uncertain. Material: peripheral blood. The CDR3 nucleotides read TGTGCCTGGAGTGTCAGGAGCAATCAGCCCCAGCATTTT. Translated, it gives CAWSVRSNQPQHF.